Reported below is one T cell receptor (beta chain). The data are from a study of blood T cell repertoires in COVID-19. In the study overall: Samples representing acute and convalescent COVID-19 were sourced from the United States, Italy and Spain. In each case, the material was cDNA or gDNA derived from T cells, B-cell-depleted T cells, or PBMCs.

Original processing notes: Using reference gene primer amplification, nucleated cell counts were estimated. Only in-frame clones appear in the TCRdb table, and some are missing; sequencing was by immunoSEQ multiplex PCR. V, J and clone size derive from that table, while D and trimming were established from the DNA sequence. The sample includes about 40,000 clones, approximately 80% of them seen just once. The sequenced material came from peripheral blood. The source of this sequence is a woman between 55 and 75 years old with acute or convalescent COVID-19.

This CDR3 is CASKLGRDTEAFF. The CDR3 nucleotides are TGTGCCAGCAAGCTGGGGCGCGACACTGAAGCTTTCTTT. The J gene is TRBJ1-1, the V gene TRBV28, with TRBD1 as a possible D gene (5 bases). Germline loops: CDR1 MDHEN, CDR2 SYDVKM. Trimming took 7 bases from V and 3 from J, leaving 12 bases between them. This CDR3 is 13 amino acids long.